The T cell receptor beta chain described here comes from a study of OX40 agonist ivuxolimab in advanced cancers. Study details: The patients got ivuxolimab, which is an agonistic anti-OX40 (CD134) antibody. Across the patients, intravenous ivuxolimab was delivered every 2 weeks at 0.01 to 10 mg/kg. Points from the study as a whole: Several nonresponders also turned out to have low normalized T-cell clonal expansion.

Per germline, CDR1 SGHRS and CDR2 YFSETQ. V was cut by 3 bases and J by 2 bases, with 12 bases left in between. The CDR3 is made up of 15 amino acids. As to this clone: The antigen remains undetermined.

This table comes from immunoSEQ multiplex PCR, and its TCRdb copy is limited to in-frame clones, with some not included. The repertoire consists of 80,000 or so clones, with 85% to 90% occurring once and the leading ten covering less than 3%. V and J are TRBV5-1 and TRBJ1-5; maybe TRBD1 (5 bases). Sequences were derived from CD4+ or CD8+ T cells sorted from blood, sampled in a trial of the OX40 agonist ivuxolimab. The clonotype was recovered from an adult with an advanced solid tumor such as melanoma, head and neck, liver or kidney cancer. The CDR3 sequence: CASSSTPGGNQPQHF. CDR3 sequence (DNA): TGCGCCAGCAGCTCGACACCGGGGGGCAATCAGCCCCAGCATTTT.